These 27 T cell receptor beta chains originate from one sample sequenced in a study of cytomegalovirus exposure and HLA in healthy donors. The PCR made use of 60 Vbeta and 13 Jbeta primers. The table came from immunoSEQ multiplex PCR; TCRdb's copy has only in-frame clones and leaves some out. The sample includes roughly 98,000 clones, around 72% seen only once; the top ten take 9.5% to 13%. The material sequenced was PBMCs. The receptors shown here come from a man between 18 and 29 years old in good health and CMV-seropositive.

This chain links TRBV5-1 with TRBJ2-2, with 8 bases identical to TRBD1. This CDR3 is built from 15 residues. Germline lookup yields CDR1 SGHRS and CDR2 YFSETQ. Losses at the gene ends were 4 bases for V and 6 bases for J; bases not matched to a gene: 8. In nucleotides, the CDR3 is TGCGCCAGCAGCCCACGGACAGGGTATCCCGGGGAGCTGTTTTTT. Its protein product is CASSPRTGYPGELFF.

The rearrangement links TRBV9 to TRBJ1-2, with 7 nucleotides matching TRBD1. The CDR3 sequence is 12 residues long. The germline gives CDR1 SGDLS, CDR2 YYNGEE. Germline trimming cut 3 bases from V and 6 bases from J; bases unmatched to any gene: 2. The CDR3 sequence: CASSAGQDGYTF. CDR3 DNA sequence: TGTGCCAGCAGCGCCGGACAGGATGGCTACACCTTC.

The chain uses TRBV4-1 and TRBJ1-1, with D possibly TRBD1 on 6 matching bases. V lost 7 bases and J 7 bases, leaving 16 bases between the germline ends. Germline values: CDR1 MGHRA, CDR2 YSYEKL. There are 13 residues in the CDR3. Here the CDR3 reads CASTAQGGVEAFF. The CDR3 coding sequence is TGCGCCAGCACCGCCCAAGGGGGAGTTGAAGCTTTCTTT.

This sequence joins TRBV4-2 and TRBJ2-7; unclear D gene. The germline gives CDR1 LGHNA, CDR2 YNFKEQ. The CDR3 is made up of 13 amino acids. The V end was cut by 2 bases, the J end by 3 bases, with 8 bases between. The CDR3 nucleotides read TGTGCCAGCAGCCAACGAGACAACTACGAGCAGTACTTC. This translates into CASSQRDNYEQYF.

V is TRBV9 and J is TRBJ1-6; D unclear. V lost 0 bases, J lost 14 bases, and 18 bases lay in between. The length of the CDR3 is 15 residues. The germline V gene has CDR1 SGDLS and CDR2 YYNGEE. The CDR3 DNA sequence: TGTGCCAGCAGCGTAGATGACCGTTCGCGGGGAGCCCTCCACTTT. It yields the protein CASSVDDRSRGALHF.

The gene calls are TRBV28 and TRBJ2-1; D is uncertain. The CDR3 totals 16 residues. Germline V gene sequence: CDR1 MDHEN, CDR2 SYDVKM. Trimming removed 5 bases from V and 0 bases from J, with 14 bases in between. Here the CDR3 DNA reads TGTGCCAGCAGTCCACTCCTACCCGCCTCCTACAATGAGCAGTTCTTC. Its protein is CASSPLLPASYNEQFF.

In its sample, this clone was seen once. The V gene is TRBV27, the J gene TRBJ1-2; D is possibly TRBD1 (5 bases). Trimming removed 2 bases from V and 8 bases from J, with 12 bases in between. Germline values: CDR1 MNHEY, CDR2 SMNVEV (reference sequence). This CDR3 is 13 amino acids long. The CDR3, as DNA: TGTGCCAGCAGTTTAAAGGGGAGGAGAGGCTACACCTTC. This codes for CASSLKGRRGYTF.

This chain connects TRBV5-6 to TRBJ2-7, with 8 bases identical to TRBD1. Germline CDR1 reads SGHDT; CDR2 reads YYEEEE. The CDR3 totals 14 residues. After removal of 4 bases from V and 2 bases from J, the junction contained 5 bases not matched to a gene. The CDR3 nucleotides read TGTGCCAGCAGCGCAACAGGGGGTACCTACGAGCAGTACTTC. Translated: CASSATGGTYEQYF.

DNA for the CDR3: TGTGCCAGCAGTGCCTATATAGTGGCAGGGAGGGAGCCCCAGCATTTT. Its protein product is CASSAYIVAGREPQHF. The chain joins TRBV28 to TRBJ1-5; D might be TRBD1 (5 bases). Trimming removed 5 bases at V and 8 bases at J, with 22 bases between. In germline, CDR1 is MDHEN, CDR2 SYDVKM. The CDR3 length is 16 residues.

The gene calls are TRBV7-6 and TRBJ2-7; 10 bases fit TRBD1. In germline, CDR1 is SGHVS, CDR2 FNYEAQ. This CDR3 is 17 amino acids long. The ends lost 4 bases at V and 0 bases at J; junction bases unmatched: 9. CDR3 in amino acids: CASSSGLGQGLSYEQYF. The CDR3 DNA reads TGTGCCAGCAGCTCGGGGCTGGGACAGGGGCTCTCCTACGAGCAGTACTTC.

V gene TRBV11-2 combines with J gene TRBJ2-3; tentatively, D is TRBD1 (6 bases). CDR3 length equals 14 residues. The V gene's germline CDR1 is SGHAT and CDR2 FQNNGV. V lost 3 bases to trimming and J lost 5 bases, with 12 bases between them. The CDR3 here is CASSFRTVQDTQYF. In nucleotides, the CDR3 is TGTGCCAGCAGCTTCCGGACAGTACAAGATACGCAGTATTTT.

V usage is TRBV27 and J usage is TRBJ2-2; 9 bases fit TRBD1. This CDR3 spans 16 amino acids. The ends lost 5 bases at V and 7 bases at J; junction bases unmatched: 11. CDR1 and CDR2 (germline): MNHEY, SMNVEV (reference sequence). CDR3 bases: TGTGCCAGCAGTCACGAAATACAGGGGGCCAACGGGGAGCTGTTTTTT. Residues: CASSHEIQGANGELFF.

The rearrangement joins TRBV27 to TRBJ1-4, with D unclear. The V end lost 5 bases, the J end lost 0 bases, and 13 bases lay between the germline ends. The CDR3 spans 16 residues. Germline values: CDR1 MNHEY, CDR2 SMNVEV (reference sequence). CDR3 DNA sequence: TGTGCCAGCAGTCCGTTGGGCCCCGCAACTAATGAAAAACTGTTTTTT. This encodes CASSPLGPATNEKLFF.

V usage is TRBV6-4 and J usage is TRBJ2-7; D might be TRBD1 (6 bases). Trimming took off 5 bases at V and 3 bases at J, with 17 bases between the two ends. CDR1 is MRHNA, CDR2 SNTAGT, per germline. This CDR3 has 15 amino acids. The CDR3 is CASSSRQAQFYEQYF. CDR3 coding DNA: TGTGCCAGCAGTTCCCGACAGGCCCAATTCTACGAGCAGTACTTC.

The chain couples TRBV30 to TRBJ1-1; D is unclear. The germline gives CDR1 GTSNPN, CDR2 SVGIG (reference sequence). V dropped 0 bases and J dropped 6 bases, with 5 bases sitting between them. The CDR3 contains 11 residues. The CDR3 DNA sequence: TGTGCCTGGAGTGTCAAATCTGAAGCTTTCTTT. As protein: CAWSVKSEAFF.

The CDR3 DNA reads as TGTGCCAGCAATGATCCCGGGACAGGGTCCTACGAGCAGTACTTC. It specifies CASNDPGTGSYEQYF. This sequence joins TRBV6-1 and TRBJ2-7; TRBD1 agrees at 9 bases. V was pared by 7 bases and J by 1 base, with 8 bases of the junction left unmatched. Germline CDR1 reads MNHNS; CDR2 reads SASEGT. The CDR3 spans 15 residues.

This clone was counted only a few times. The CDR3: CASSQDLYAETQYF. The CDR3 DNA reads TGCGCCAGCAGCCAAGATTTATACGCGGAGACCCAGTACTTC. J is TRBJ2-5 and V is TRBV4-1; the D is unclear. The CDR3 loop spans 14 amino acids. Germline V gives CDR1 MGHRA, CDR2 YSYEKL. V lost 0 bases, J lost 5 bases, and 10 bases lay in between.

V usage is TRBV4-2 and J usage is TRBJ2-7, with TRBD2 matching 10 bases. Germline assignment: CDR1 LGHNA and CDR2 YNFKEQ. The CDR3 spans 16 residues. J was trimmed by 6 bases and V by 0 bases; bases with no gene match: 8. CDR3 sequence: CASSQDRSGGAAEQYF. CDR3 nucleotide sequence: TGTGCCAGCAGCCAAGATAGGAGCGGGGGGGCTGCCGAGCAGTACTTC.

This chain joins TRBV30 and TRBJ1-2; no definite D call. Germline V gene sequence: CDR1 GTSNPN, CDR2 SVGIG (reference sequence). V lost 2 bases and J lost 4, with 17 bases in between. The CDR3 runs to 15 residues. CDR3 sequence (DNA): TGTGCCTGGAGTCTAATGTCCTCAAGTGGCTATGGCTACACCTTC. Its translation: CAWSLMSSSGYGYTF.

This clone was counted between two and nine times. The chain links TRBV28 to TRBJ1-2; the D gene is possibly TRBD1 (6 bases). Germline CDR1 is MDHEN and CDR2 is SYDVKM. Trimming took off 8 bases at V and 7 bases at J, with 14 bases between the two ends. The CDR3 loop spans 12 amino acids. CDR3 sequence reads: CASLQGRGGYTF. CDR3 bases: TGTGCCAGCCTCCAGGGGAGGGGTGGCTACACCTTC.

The chain employs TRBV28 and TRBJ1-3; D perhaps matches TRBD1 (5 bases). CDR1 is MDHEN and CDR2 is SYDVKM in the germline V gene. The germline V and J ends were trimmed by 3 bases and 0 bases, with 9 bases remaining between them. CDR3 length: 15 amino acids. The CDR3: CASSFQGGSGNTIYF. CDR3 nucleotide sequence: TGTGCCAGCAGTTTTCAGGGAGGCTCTGGAAACACCATATATTTT.

The rearrangement joins TRBV6-5 to TRBJ1-5, with 11 bases matching TRBD1. The CDR3 is made up of 15 amino acids. The germline V gene has CDR1 MNHEY and CDR2 SVGAGI. J lost 7 bases, V lost 6 bases, and 8 bases had no gene match. CDR3 protein: CASRWTGGRGQPQHF. The DNA of the CDR3 is TGTGCCAGCAGATGGACAGGGGGCAGAGGACAGCCCCAGCATTTT.

This clone was seen a handful of times. The genes are TRBV5-1 and TRBJ2-2; TRBD1 might be the D (5 bases). The length of the CDR3 is 16 residues. V was trimmed by 0 bases and J by 1 base, leaving 10 bases between them. Per the germline V gene, CDR1 is SGHRS and CDR2 is YFSETQ. The CDR3 here is CASSLAGQGNTGELFF. The CDR3, as DNA: TGCGCCAGCAGCTTGGCAGGTCAGGGGAACACCGGGGAGCTGTTTTTT.

This sequence joins TRBV5-1 and TRBJ2-2; 10 bases align to TRBD2. Looked up from germline, CDR1 is SGHRS and CDR2 is YFSETQ. V shed 4 bases and J 2 bases; nucleotides not matched to a gene: 11. The CDR3 totals 18 residues. CDR3 sequence reads: CASSRNERGGPNTGELFF. The CDR3 region has the DNA TGCGCCAGCAGCCGCAATGAGCGGGGGGGACCTAACACCGGGGAGCTGTTTTTT. Complete variable domain (other parts from reference TRBV5-1 and TRBJ2-2): KAGVTQTPRYLIKTRGQQVTLSCSPISGHRSVSWYQQTPGQGLQFLFEYFSETQRNKGNFPGRFSGRQFSNSRSEMNVSTLELGDSALYLCASSRNERGGPNTGELFFGEGSRLTVL.

The chain recombines TRBV30 with TRBJ2-3, with TRBD1 matching over 10 bases. CDR1 GTSNPN and CDR2 SVGIG come from the germline V gene (reference sequence). The ends lost 1 base at V and 8 bases at J; junction bases unmatched: 6. The CDR3 length is 14 residues. CDR3 sequence (DNA): TGTGCCTGGAGTGCCGGGACAGGGGTAGGTACGCAGTATTTT. Amino acid sequence: CAWSAGTGVGTQYF.

The CDR3 reads CAISESYPDSHEAFF. The CDR3 DNA reads TGTGCCATCAGTGAGTCGTACCCTGACAGTCACGAAGCTTTCTTT. The rearrangement joins TRBV10-3 to TRBJ1-1; possible D gene TRBD1, 5 bases. CDR3 length equals 15 residues. Germline CDR1 reads ENHRY; CDR2 reads SYGVKD. V was shortened by 0 bases and J by 8 bases, with 16 bases between the two germline ends.

The J gene is TRBJ1-5, the V gene TRBV30, with a tentative D call TRBD1 (5 bases). The CDR3 is made up of 14 amino acids. Germline V gene sequence: CDR1 GTSNPN, CDR2 SVGIG (reference sequence). V shed 0 bases and J shed 2 bases, with 8 bases lying between them. CDR3 sequence (DNA): TGTGCCTGGAGTGTACCCAGGGGCAATCAGCCCCAGCATTTT. Protein sequence: CAWSVPRGNQPQHF.